The clone carrying this T cell receptor beta chain has a count of ten or more. Its antigen remains unidentified. These data belong to a study of T cells in Graves' hyperthyroidism and ophthalmopathy. General study points: Progression to ophthalmopathy was predicted a median of about 6.6 months early. Most expanded thyroid clonotypes above 0.001 also appeared in blood.

Germline-derived CDR1 and CDR2 are SGHRS and YFSETQ. CDR3 length: 16 residues. The J segment lost 8 bases and the V segment lost 4 bases, leaving 17 bases of the junction unmatched. RNA transcripts gave rise to amplified TCR beta CDR3 regions. A first-round RT-PCR of the TCR CDR3 used the HTBI primer set. TCRdb analysed the multiplex PCR reads with MiXCR anew, one entry per CDR3 protein. The sample includes about 410,000 distinct CDR3 sequences, roughly 15% seen only once; the top ten take roughly a fifth. The study based diagnoses on clinical symptoms, serum thyroxine and TRAb, thyroid ultrasound and orbital computed tomography. From under 12 ml of fresh peripheral blood, PBMCs were isolated.

The origin of this receptor is a woman in her 30s with Graves' ophthalmopathy. Sequenced material: blood. The chain joins TRBV5-1 to TRBJ1-2; 7 bases are a match to TRBD1. CDR3 nucleotides: TGCGCCAGCAGCCCCGAGGGGACAGTGACGGGGGGAGGCTACACCTTC. Amino acid sequence: CASSPEGTVTGGGYTF.